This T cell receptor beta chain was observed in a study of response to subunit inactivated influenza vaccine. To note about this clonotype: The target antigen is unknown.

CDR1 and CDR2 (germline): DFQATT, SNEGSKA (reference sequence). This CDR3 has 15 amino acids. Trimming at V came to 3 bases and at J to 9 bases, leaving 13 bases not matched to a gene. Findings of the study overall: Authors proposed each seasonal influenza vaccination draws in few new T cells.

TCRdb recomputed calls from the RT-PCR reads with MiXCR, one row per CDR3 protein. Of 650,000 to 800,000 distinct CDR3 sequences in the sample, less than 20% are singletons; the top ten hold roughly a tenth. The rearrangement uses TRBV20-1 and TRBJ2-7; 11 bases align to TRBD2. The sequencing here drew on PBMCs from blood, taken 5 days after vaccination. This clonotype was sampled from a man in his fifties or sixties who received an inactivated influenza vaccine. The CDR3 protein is CSASGQLAGVVGQYF. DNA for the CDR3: TGCAGTGCTAGCGGGCAACTAGCGGGGGTCGTCGGGCAGTACTTC.